The clone carrying this TCR beta chain has just a few counts. Trimming cost V 3 bases and J 4 bases, with 9 bases left between them. The CDR3 loop spans 13 amino acids. From germline, CDR1 is LNHDA and CDR2 SQIVND (reference sequence). These data come from a study of blood T cell repertoires in COVID-19. Sequencing was performed with immunoSEQ multiplex PCR; in TCRdb, only in-frame clones are kept and a portion is missing. The profile covers around 300,000 clones, with 89% appearing a single time and about 1.7% taken by the ten largest. Two negative PCRs, clearance, or symptom resolution had been documented for recovered Cohort 3 donors.

The rearrangement joins TRBV19 to TRBJ1-1; D gene ambiguous. The sequenced material came from PBMCs or T cells enriched from blood (not recorded which). The receptor's source is a woman aged 40 to 55 who had recovered from COVID-19. In nucleotides, the CDR3 is TGTGCCAGTAGTATGAACGGGATCACTGAAGCTTTCTTT. Protein: CASSMNGITEAFF.